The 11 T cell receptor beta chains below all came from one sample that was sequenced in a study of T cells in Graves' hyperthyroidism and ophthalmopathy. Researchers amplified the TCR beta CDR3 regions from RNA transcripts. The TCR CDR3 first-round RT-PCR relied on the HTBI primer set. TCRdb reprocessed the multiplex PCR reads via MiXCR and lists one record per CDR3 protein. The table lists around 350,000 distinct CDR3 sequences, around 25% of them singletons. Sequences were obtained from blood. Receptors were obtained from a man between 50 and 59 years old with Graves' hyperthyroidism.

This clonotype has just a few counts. CDR3 nucleotide sequence: TGCAGCGTTGAAGGTTCTAGTCAGACAGTCCCTCCCTATGGCTACACCTTC. It yields the protein CSVEGSSQTVPPYGYTF. The chain has TRBV29-1 and TRBJ1-2; TRBD1 might be the D (5 bases). The CDR3 spans 17 residues. Germline assignment: CDR1 SQVTM and CDR2 ANQGSEA. V lost 1 base and J lost 4, with 22 bases in between.

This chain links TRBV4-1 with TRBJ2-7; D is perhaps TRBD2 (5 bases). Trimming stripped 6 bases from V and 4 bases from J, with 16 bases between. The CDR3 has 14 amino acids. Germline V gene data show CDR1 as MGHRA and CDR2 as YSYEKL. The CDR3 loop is CASSTLGIMYEQYF. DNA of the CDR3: TGCGCCAGCAGTACACTAGGAATAATGTACGAGCAGTACTTC.

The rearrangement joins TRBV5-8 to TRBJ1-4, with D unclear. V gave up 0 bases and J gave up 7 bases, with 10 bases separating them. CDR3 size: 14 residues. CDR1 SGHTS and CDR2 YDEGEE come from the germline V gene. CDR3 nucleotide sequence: TGTGCCAGCAGCTTGGCGTGGGAGCCTGAAAAACTGTTTTTT. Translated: CASSLAWEPEKLFF.

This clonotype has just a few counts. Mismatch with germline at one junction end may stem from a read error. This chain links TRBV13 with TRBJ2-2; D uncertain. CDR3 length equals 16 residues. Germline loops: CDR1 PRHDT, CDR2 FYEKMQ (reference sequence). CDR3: CASSVGPRPSTGELFF. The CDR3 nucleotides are TGTGCCAGCAGCGTAGGGCCTAGACCGAGCACCGGGGAGCTGTTTTTT.

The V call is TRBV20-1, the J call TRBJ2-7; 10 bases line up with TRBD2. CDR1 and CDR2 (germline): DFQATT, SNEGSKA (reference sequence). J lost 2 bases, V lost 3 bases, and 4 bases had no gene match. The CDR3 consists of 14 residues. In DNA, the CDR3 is TGCAGTGCTAGCTACCTAGCGGGGGCCTACGAGCAGTACTTC. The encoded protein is CSASYLAGAYEQYF.

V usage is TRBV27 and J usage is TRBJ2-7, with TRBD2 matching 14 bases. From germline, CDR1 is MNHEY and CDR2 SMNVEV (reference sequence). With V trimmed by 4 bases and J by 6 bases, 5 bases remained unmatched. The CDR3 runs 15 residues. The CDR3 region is CASSSRLAGGGEQYF. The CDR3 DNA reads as TGTGCCAGCAGTTCTCGACTAGCGGGAGGGGGCGAGCAGTACTTC.

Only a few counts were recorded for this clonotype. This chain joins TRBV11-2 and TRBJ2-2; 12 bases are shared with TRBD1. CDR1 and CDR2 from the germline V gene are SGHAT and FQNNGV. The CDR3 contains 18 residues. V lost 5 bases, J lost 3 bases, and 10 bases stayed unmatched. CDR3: CASSLGTGGPLDTGELFF. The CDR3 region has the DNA TGTGCCAGCAGCCTCGGGACAGGGGGCCCTTTGGACACCGGGGAGCTGTTTTTT.

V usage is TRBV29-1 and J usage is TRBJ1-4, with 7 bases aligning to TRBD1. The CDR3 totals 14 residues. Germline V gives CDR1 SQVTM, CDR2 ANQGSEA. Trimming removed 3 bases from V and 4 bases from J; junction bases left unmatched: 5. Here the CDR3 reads CSVEFGTVNEKLFF. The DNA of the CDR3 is TGCAGCGTTGAGTTTGGGACAGTTAATGAAAAACTGTTTTTT.

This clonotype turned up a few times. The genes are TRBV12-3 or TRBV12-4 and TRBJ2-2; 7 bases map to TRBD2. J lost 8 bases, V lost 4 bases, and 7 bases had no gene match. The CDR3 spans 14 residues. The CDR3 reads CASSSGGFEGELFF. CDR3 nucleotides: TGTGCCAGCAGTTCGGGGGGATTCGAGGGGGAGCTGTTTTTT.

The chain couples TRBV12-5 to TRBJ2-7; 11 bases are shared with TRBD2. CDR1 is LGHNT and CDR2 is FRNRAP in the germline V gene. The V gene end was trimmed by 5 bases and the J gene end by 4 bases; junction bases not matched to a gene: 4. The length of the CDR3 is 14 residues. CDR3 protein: CASGTRLAGYEQYF. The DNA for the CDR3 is TGTGCTAGTGGTACGAGACTAGCGGGATACGAGCAGTACTTC.

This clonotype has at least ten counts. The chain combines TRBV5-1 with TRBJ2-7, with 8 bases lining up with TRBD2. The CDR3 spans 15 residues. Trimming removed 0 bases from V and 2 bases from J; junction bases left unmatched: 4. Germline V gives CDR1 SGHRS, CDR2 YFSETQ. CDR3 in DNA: TGCGCCAGCAGCTTGGCGGGAGGGCTGACCTACGAGCAGTACTTC. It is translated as CASSLAGGLTYEQYF.